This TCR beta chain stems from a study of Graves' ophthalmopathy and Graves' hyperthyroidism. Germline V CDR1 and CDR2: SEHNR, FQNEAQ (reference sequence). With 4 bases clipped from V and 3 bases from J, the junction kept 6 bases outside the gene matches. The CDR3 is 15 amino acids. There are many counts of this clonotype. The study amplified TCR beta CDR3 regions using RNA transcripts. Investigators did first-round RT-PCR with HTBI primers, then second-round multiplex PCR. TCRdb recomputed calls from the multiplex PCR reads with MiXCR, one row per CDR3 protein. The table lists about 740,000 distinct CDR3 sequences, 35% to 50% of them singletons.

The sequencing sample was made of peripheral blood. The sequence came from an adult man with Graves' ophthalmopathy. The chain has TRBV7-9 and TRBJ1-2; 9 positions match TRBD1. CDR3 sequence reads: CASSSEGQGHYGYTF. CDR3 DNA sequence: TGTGCCAGCAGCTCGGAAGGACAGGGGCACTATGGCTACACCTTC.